The present TCR beta chain was sequenced within a study of post-analysis software for immune sequencing data (dated by TCRdb to about 2015). A note on the overall study: Disease courses on record covered relapsing-remitting, secondary progressive and progressive-relapsing multiple sclerosis, though some patients had no subtype annotation. The patient repertoires were compared against approximately ten previously published healthy control repertoires obtained from donors aged 6 to 25 years. A subset of samples was prepared in parallel using single-end sample barcoding, then pooled and co-amplified after Illumina adapter ligation.

To demonstrate the VDJtools post-analysis software, TCR beta repertoires were profiled from the peripheral blood of about 14 young patients with multiple sclerosis. The patients with multiple sclerosis were children and adolescents between roughly 6 and 17 years of age. The receptor library was made with PCR. The listed sequencing device is Illumina HiSeq 2500. To reduce PCR and sequencing biases, unique molecular identifiers were incorporated into the TCR beta cDNA libraries. Some 500,000 cDNA molecules were obtained per 1 to 10 million input T cells, so each molecule approximated one T cell. The patient libraries were prepared and sequenced with the same protocol used for the earlier healthy control dataset. Within a given batch, samples were prepared together, multiplexed and sequenced on the same HiSeq lane. In the original analysis: MIGEC handled the raw barcoded reads, throwing out single-read molecular identifier groups before consensus assembly and CDR3 extraction. Clonotype tables were post-analysed with VDJtools, and diversity was normalized by down-sampling all datasets to the smallest sample size. In repertoire overlap clustering, CDR3 amino acid sequences, but not nucleotide sequences, were matched to correct batch-related cross-sample contamination. The raw public data were reprocessed by TCRdb itself: fastp quality trimming at Q25, MiXCR clonotype calling, in-frame beta chains only. Every entry covers one CDR3 protein and lists the most common genes and DNA from its rows. These V and J calls rely on TCRdb rather than the paper's analysis. The table for this sample lists approximately 630,000 distinct CDR3 sequences; 55% to 60% of them were counted only once. Jointly, the top ten make up around 11% of the sample.

The paper as a whole reports these results and caveats: Direct clustering with F measure revealed strong co-clustering of samples prepared in the same batch, which led to a batch-effect correction. The control group was slightly older than the multiple sclerosis patient group. Compared with controls, multiple sclerosis patients had significantly lower normalized Chao1 diversity, a finding suggesting substantial peripheral T-cell clonal expansion. Roughly 5 TRBV segments, including TRBV5-6, TRBV5-1 and TRBV20-1, were significantly more frequent in patients than controls.

To note about this clonotype: It lacks a known antigen. No base quality information exists; no much larger clone differs at one position.

The CDR3 runs 21 residues from the cysteine to the phenylalanine. Only the CDR3 DNA stays, 63 bases, in frame from base 1. CDR1 and CDR2, looked up from the germline V gene (reference sequence), are SGHAT and FQDESV. Compared with germline, V lacks 1 base and J lacks 0 bases; bases without a gene match: 15. The clonotype originates from a girl aged 2 to 9 with multiple sclerosis. In this chain, TRBV11-1 is recombined with TRBJ1-3; the junction holds 10 bases that match TRBD1. The specimen was blood. The bases read TGTGCCAGCAGCTTAGATAGTTGGGACAGGGGCCTTCAGAGCTCTGGAAACACCATATATTTT. Its protein is CASSLDSWDRGLQSSGNTIYF.